This T cell receptor beta chain appears in the sequencing data of a study of a mutant IDH1 vaccine in newly diagnosed glioma. This sample's time point: week 47, end of study. Every vaccination contained 300 ug of the mutant IDH1 20-mer peptide and was paired with topical imiquimod. Sequencing used immunoSEQ multiplex PCR; TCRdb keeps in-frame clones, though not all of them. The data hold tens of thousands of clones, with roughly 71% observed a single time. Germline V gene lookup returns CDR1 SQVTM and CDR2 ANQGSEA. This CDR3 is built from 14 residues. V was pared by 5 bases and J by 4 bases, with 17 bases between. Details on this clone: The antigen is undetermined.

Sequences were derived from PBMCs, sampled from a glioma patient whose treatment included an IDH1 peptide vaccine. The J gene is TRBJ1-2, the V gene TRBV29-1, with a possible D match to TRBD1 (5 bases). The receptor was derived from a man in his forties with glioma. CDR3 nucleotide sequence: TGCAGCGTTCTTTCACAGGAGGCCCTCTATGGCTACACCTTC. Amino acid sequence: CSVLSQEALYGYTF.